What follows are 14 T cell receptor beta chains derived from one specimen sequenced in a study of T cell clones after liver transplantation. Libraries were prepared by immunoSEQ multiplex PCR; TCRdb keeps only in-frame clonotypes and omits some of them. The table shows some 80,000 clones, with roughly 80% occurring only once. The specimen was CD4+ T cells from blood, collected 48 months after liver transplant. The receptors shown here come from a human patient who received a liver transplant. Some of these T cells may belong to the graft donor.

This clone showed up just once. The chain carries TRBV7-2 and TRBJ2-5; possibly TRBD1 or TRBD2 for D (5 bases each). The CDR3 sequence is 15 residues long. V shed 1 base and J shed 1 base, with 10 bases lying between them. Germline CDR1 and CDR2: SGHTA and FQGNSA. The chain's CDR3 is CASSLVSGTQETQYF. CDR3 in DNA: TGTGCCAGCAGCTTAGTGTCCGGGACCCAAGAGACCCAGTACTTC. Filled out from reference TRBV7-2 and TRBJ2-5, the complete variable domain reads GAGVSQSPSNKVTEKGKDVELRCDPISGHTALYWYRQSLGQGLEFLIYFQGNSAPDKSGLPSDRFSAERTGGSVSTLTIQRTQQEDSAVYLCASSLVSGTQETQYFGPGTRLLVL.

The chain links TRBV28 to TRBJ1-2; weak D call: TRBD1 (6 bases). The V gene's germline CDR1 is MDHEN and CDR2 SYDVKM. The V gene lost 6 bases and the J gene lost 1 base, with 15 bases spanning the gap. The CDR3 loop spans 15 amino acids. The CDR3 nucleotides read TGTGCCAGCAGGAGGACAGCGAGTAATAACTATGGCTACACCTTC. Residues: CASRRTASNNYGYTF.

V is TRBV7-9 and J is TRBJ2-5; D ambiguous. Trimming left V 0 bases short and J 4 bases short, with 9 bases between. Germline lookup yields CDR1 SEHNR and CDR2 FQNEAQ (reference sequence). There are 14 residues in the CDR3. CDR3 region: CASSLASPGETQYF. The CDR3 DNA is TGTGCCAGCAGCTTAGCCTCCCCGGGAGAGACCCAGTACTTC. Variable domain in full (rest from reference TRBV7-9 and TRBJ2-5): DTGVSQNPRHKITKRGQNVTFRCDPISEHNRLYWYRQTLGQGPEFLTYFQNEAQLEKSRLLSDRFSAERPKGSFSTLEIQRTEQGDSAMYLCASSLASPGETQYFGPGTRLLVL.

This chain's CDR3 is CASGAGGVDTQYF. The CDR3 DNA reads as TGTGCCAGCGGGGCGGGAGGAGTAGATACGCAGTATTTT. The V call is TRBV25-1, the J call TRBJ2-3; 8 nucleotides align to TRBD2. This CDR3 contains 13 residues. Germline loops: CDR1 MGHDK, CDR2 SYGVNS. Trimming took 8 bases from V and 5 from J; bases not matched to a gene: 6.

CDR3 sequence (DNA): TGTGCCAGCAGGAGGGGAAGTCTCACTGAAGCTTTCTTT. Amino acid sequence: CASRRGSLTEAFF. The chain joins TRBV25-1 to TRBJ1-1; a weak D match, TRBD1 (5 bases). CDR1 MGHDK and CDR2 SYGVNS come from the germline V gene. The CDR3 contains 13 residues. Trimming left V 6 bases short and J 4 bases short, with 12 bases between.

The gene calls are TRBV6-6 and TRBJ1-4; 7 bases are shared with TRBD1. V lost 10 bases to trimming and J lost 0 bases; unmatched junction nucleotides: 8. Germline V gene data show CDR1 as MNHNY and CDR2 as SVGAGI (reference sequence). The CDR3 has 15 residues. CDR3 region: CATTTGTSTNEKLFF. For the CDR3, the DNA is TGTGCCACAACGACAGGGACGTCAACTAATGAAAAACTGTTTTTT.

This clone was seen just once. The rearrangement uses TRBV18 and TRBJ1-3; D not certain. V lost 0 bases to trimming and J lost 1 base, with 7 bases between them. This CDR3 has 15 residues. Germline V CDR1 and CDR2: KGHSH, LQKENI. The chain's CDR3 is CASSPPGGSGNTIYF. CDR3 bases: TGTGCCAGCTCACCACCGGGAGGGTCTGGAAACACCATATATTTT.

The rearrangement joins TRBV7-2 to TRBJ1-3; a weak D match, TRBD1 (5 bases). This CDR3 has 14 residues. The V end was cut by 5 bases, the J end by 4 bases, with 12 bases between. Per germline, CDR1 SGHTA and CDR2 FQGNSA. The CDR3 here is CASSLGDEGNTIYF. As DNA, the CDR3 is TGTGCCAGCAGCCTAGGGGATGAAGGAAACACCATATATTTT.

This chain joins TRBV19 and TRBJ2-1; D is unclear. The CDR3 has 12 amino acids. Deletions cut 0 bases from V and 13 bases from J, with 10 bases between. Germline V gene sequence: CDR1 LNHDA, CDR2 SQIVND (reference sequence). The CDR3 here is CASSIDDTNQFF. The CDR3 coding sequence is TGTGCCAGTAGTATAGACGACACCAATCAGTTCTTC.

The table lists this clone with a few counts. The CDR3 reads CASSVQGWNSPLHF. The CDR3 nucleotides are TGTGCCAGCAGCGTTCAGGGGTGGAATTCACCCCTCCACTTT. The V and J genes are TRBV9 and TRBJ1-6; a possible D gene is TRBD1 (6 bases). V was cut by 2 bases and J by 7 bases, with 10 bases left in between. The CDR3 extends over 14 amino acids. Germline CDR1 SGDLS, CDR2 YYNGEE.

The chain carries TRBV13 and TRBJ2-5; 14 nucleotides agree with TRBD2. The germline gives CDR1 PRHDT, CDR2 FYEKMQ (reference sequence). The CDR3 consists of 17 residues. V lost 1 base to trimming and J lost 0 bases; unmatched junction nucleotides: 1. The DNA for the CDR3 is TGTGCCAGCAGCTTAGTGGGACTAGCGGGGGACCAAGAGACCCAGTACTTC. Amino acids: CASSLVGLAGDQETQYF.

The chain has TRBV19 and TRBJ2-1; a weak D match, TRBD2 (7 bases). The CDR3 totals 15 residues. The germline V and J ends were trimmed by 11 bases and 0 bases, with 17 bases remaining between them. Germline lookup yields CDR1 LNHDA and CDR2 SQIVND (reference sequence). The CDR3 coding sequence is TGTGCCTGCTCCCGGGGGGCAGTCTCCTACAATGAGCAGTTCTTC. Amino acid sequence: CACSRGAVSYNEQFF.

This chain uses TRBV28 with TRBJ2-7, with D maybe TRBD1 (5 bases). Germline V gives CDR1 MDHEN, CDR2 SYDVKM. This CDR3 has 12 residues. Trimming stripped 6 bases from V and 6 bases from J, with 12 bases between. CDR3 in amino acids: CASRPKGFEQYF. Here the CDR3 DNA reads TGTGCCAGCAGACCGAAGGGGTTCGAGCAGTACTTC.

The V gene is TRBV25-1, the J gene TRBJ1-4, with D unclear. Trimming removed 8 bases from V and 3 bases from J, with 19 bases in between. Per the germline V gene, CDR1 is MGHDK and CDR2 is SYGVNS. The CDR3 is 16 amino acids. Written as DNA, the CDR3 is TGTGCCAGCGTACCGAATCGCAGAAATTCTAATGAAAAACTGTTTTTT. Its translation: CASVPNRRNSNEKLFF. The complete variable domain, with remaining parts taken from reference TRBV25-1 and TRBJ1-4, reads EADIYQTPRYLVIGTGKKITLECSQTMGHDKMYWYQQDPGMELHLIHYSYGVNSTEKGDLSSESTVSRIRTEHFPLTLESARPSHTSQYLCASVPNRRNSNEKLFFGSGTQLSVL.